In its sample, the clone carrying this T cell receptor beta chain was seen many times. The germline CDR1 and CDR2 sequences are SGHAT and FQNNGV. V dropped 0 bases and J dropped 2 bases, with 7 bases sitting between them. The CDR3 covers 14 residues. The source of the sample is a study of T cells after yellow fever vaccination. Whole-study findings and limits: Weaker overall was a secondary response that nonetheless peaked faster, on day 5 versus 15. Reappearance after the booster was observed for most primary-vaccination clones (about 95% CD4, less than 90% CD8). In sorted memory subsets at day 0, almost all vaccine-responding clonotypes were below detection.

One entry per CDR3 protein results from TCRdb running MiXCR on the 5' RACE reads. The table records more than 50,000 distinct CDR3 sequences, 4.5% to 6% of them present only once. The sample consisted of PBMCs, either bulk or a sorted T-cell subset (CD4+, CD8+, memory, or dextramer-sorted; not recorded which), taken on the day of the yellow fever booster vaccination. The sequence was obtained from a young man who received the YFV17D yellow fever vaccine. The J gene is TRBJ2-5, the V gene TRBV11-2; no clear D gene. CDR3 nucleotide sequence: TGTGCCAGCAGCTTAGAACCGGGTCAAGAGACCCAGTACTTC. This gives the protein CASSLEPGQETQYF.